This entry features one T cell receptor (beta chain) sequence. This record comes from a study of OX40 agonist ivuxolimab in advanced cancers. Study-wide context: Hepatocellular carcinoma, melanoma, renal cell or head and neck cancer affected the dose-escalation patients. Partial responses were achieved by three patients, one with hepatocellular carcinoma and two with cutaneous melanoma. From 23 to 79 years was the age range, with a mean of about 56 years, and about 83% were male.

Patients who had autoimmune disease history or got systemic immunosuppression were left out. TCRdb's copy holds only in-frame clones and misses some; the assay was immunoSEQ multiplex PCR. This table holds tens of thousands of clones, roughly 91% found once. V lost 5 bases to trimming and J lost 4 bases, with 14 bases between them. Germline loops: CDR1 MDHEN, CDR2 SYDVKM. This CDR3 comprises 14 residues. This rearrangement joins TRBV28 to TRBJ1-1, with TRBD1 as a possible D gene (5 bases). The receptor was isolated from an adult with an advanced solid tumor such as melanoma, head and neck, liver or kidney cancer. The input for sequencing was CD4+ or CD8+ T cells sorted from blood, taken in a trial of the OX40 agonist ivuxolimab. Here the CDR3 reads CASSLRQSTTEAFF. The CDR3 DNA reads as TGTGCCAGCAGTCTGCGACAGAGTACCACTGAAGCTTTCTTT.